This TCR beta chain was captured in a study of cytomegalovirus exposure and HLA in healthy donors. Study background: Unique TCR beta sequences numbering around 110 million came from 150 million to 200 million T cells in an earlier analysis. Study observations and caveats: An analysis done earlier found most TCR beta V segments productive about 87% or about 30% of the time.

PCR employed 60 Vbeta and 13 Jbeta primers. The assay was immunoSEQ multiplex PCR, and TCRdb's table has in-frame clones only and misses some. The sample holds 180,000 or so clones, 78% seen once. V gave up 7 bases and J gave up 4 bases, with 13 bases separating them. Germline CDR1 reads SNHLY; CDR2 reads FYNNEI. This CDR3 has 14 amino acids. Details on this clone: What it recognizes is unknown.

The source material was PBMCs. This rearrangement joins TRBV2 to TRBJ1-4; D is possibly TRBD1 (6 bases). The sequence derives from a female donor in good health and CMV-seronegative. The CDR3 DNA is TGTGCCAGCACCGGCGGGGGGCGTAATGAAAAACTGTTTTTT. Translated, it gives CASTGGGRNEKLFF.